The clone carrying this T cell receptor (beta chain) was seen many times. The antigen is undetermined. The data were obtained in a study of glioma-infiltrating T cells. Findings and caveats of the study: Non-neoplastic patients had below-expected tissue-blood divergence, while all gliomas exceeded expectation. Tissue and blood shared very few CDR3 sequences.

Using RNA template, CDR3s of TCR alpha and beta were amplified with iRepertoire arm-PCR. Input was roughly 95-400 ng of tissue mRNA or PBMC total RNA. TCRdb ran MiXCR on the multiplex PCR reads and lists one entry per CDR3 protein. The data contain roughly 42,000 distinct CDR3 sequences, about 22% of them singletons. Deletions cut 2 bases from V and 4 bases from J, with 6 bases between. The CDR3 contains 12 residues. The V gene's germline CDR1 is SGHAT and CDR2 FQNNGV. The TCR was taken from a human donor with low-grade glioma or glioblastoma, undergoing nonglioma brain surgery, or in good health (not recorded which). The sequencing sample was made of glioma tissue, nonneoplastic brain tissue, or PBMCs (not recorded which). The V gene is TRBV11-2, the J gene TRBJ2-7, with D unclear. CDR3 region: CASSLLRYEQYF. In DNA form, the CDR3 reads TGTGCCAGCAGCTTACTACGATACGAGCAGTACTTC.